This T cell receptor beta chain was captured by sequencing in a study of T-cell memory formation after mild COVID-19. The sample holds many counts of this clonotype. Sample barcodes and UMIs were carried by the TCR alpha and TCR beta cDNA libraries that 5'RACE generated with constant-segment primers. TCRdb reprocessed the 5' RACE reads with MiXCR, giving one entry per CDR3 protein. The sample lists approximately 250,000 distinct CDR3 sequences; 15% to 20% were seen once. The CDR3 runs to 12 residues. V shed 6 bases and J shed 3 bases, with 8 bases lying between them. The source material was PBMCs or a T cell subset sorted from them (not recorded which). This chain links TRBV12-3 or TRBV12-4 with TRBJ1-1; D is ambiguous. The sequence was collected from a man between 18 and 29 years old who had mild COVID-19 (a few samples of this study predate the infection). Cell type and time point are not known. The DNA of the CDR3 is TGTGCCAGCAGCTTGCGTGACACTGAAGCTTTCTTT. It specifies CASSLRDTEAFF.